Following are 21 T cell receptor beta chains from one sample sequenced in a study of shared T cell receptors in the human thymus. Using immunoSEQ multiplex PCR, the repertoire was profiled, and TCRdb retains in-frame clones only, with some absent. This sample has 550,000 to 800,000 clones, with 80% to 90% found just once. This sample also appeared in a second study, on human thymus T cells.

Input material: thymocytes. The receptors here all came from a girl less than two years old with a congenital heart defect.

The V call is TRBV2, the J call TRBJ2-2; D is uncertain. The CDR3 totals 15 residues. V shed 6 bases and J shed 0 bases, with 11 bases lying between them. CDR1 and CDR2 from the germline V gene are SNHLY and FYNNEI. The CDR3 protein is CASSHDITNTGELFF. The CDR3 DNA is TGTGCCAGCAGCCACGACATCACGAACACCGGGGAGCTGTTTTTT.

The chain employs TRBV12-5 and TRBJ2-5; D is possibly TRBD1 (5 bases). CDR3 size: 12 residues. V lost 5 bases and J 2 bases, leaving 6 bases between the germline ends. Germline V gene data show CDR1 as LGHNT and CDR2 as FRNRAP. CDR3 sequence (DNA): TGTGCTAGTGGTGGGGCTCAAGAGACCCAGTACTTC. Translated: CASGGAQETQYF.

Of note for this clone: The same CDR3 also results from other DNA sequences found in this sample. The V and J genes are TRBV9 and TRBJ2-3; 13 positions match TRBD2. Germline V CDR1 and CDR2: SGDLS, YYNGEE. The junction had 4 bases not matched to a gene; V was cut back by 3 bases and J by 3 bases. This CDR3 is built from 16 residues. CDR3 bases: TGTGCCAGCAGCGGGACTAGCGGGGGTCCGACAGATACGCAGTATTTT. This gives the protein CASSGTSGGPTDTQYF. The variable domain in full, with the rest retrieved from reference TRBV9 and TRBJ2-3, is DSGVTQTPKHLITATGQRVTLRCSPRSGDLSVYWYQQSLDQGLQFLIQYYNGEERAKGNILERFSAQQFPDLHSELNLSSLELGDSALYFCASSGTSGGPTDTQYFGPGTRLTVL.

The chain carries TRBV4-1 and TRBJ1-5, with D tentatively TRBD1 (5 bases). Trimming removed 4 bases at V and 5 bases at J, with 18 bases between. Germline assignment: CDR1 MGHRA and CDR2 YSYEKL. The CDR3 covers 16 residues. CDR3 sequence: CASSPKTVGNYQPQHF. CDR3 in DNA: TGCGCCAGCAGCCCCAAGACAGTAGGGAACTATCAGCCCCAGCATTTT.

The V and J genes are TRBV2 and TRBJ1-2; the match to TRBD1 covers 7 bases. CDR3 length equals 16 residues. Per the germline V gene, CDR1 is SNHLY and CDR2 is FYNNEI. Unmatched junction bases numbered 10, after V lost 3 bases and J lost 3 bases. The CDR3 nucleotides read TGTGCCAGCAGTGACGGGGATGCAGGGGGGCACTATGGCTACACCTTC. This translates into CASSDGDAGGHYGYTF.

The rearrangement joins TRBV15 to TRBJ2-7; 7 bases are shared with TRBD1. From germline, CDR1 is LNHNV and CDR2 YYDKDF (reference sequence). After removal of 5 bases from V and 4 bases from J, the junction contained 20 bases not matched to a gene. The CDR3 loop spans 18 amino acids. The CDR3 DNA reads as TGTGCCACCAGCCTCCACCCGACAGGGCCCCTTCCCTCTTACGAGCAGTACTTC. It yields the protein CATSLHPTGPLPSYEQYF.

The chain joins TRBV15 to TRBJ2-1, with TRBD2 matching over 11 bases. This CDR3 region has 19 residues. Unmatched junction bases numbered 13, after V lost 1 base and J lost 5 bases. The germline V gene encodes CDR1 LNHNV and CDR2 YYDKDF (reference sequence). This CDR3 reads CATSRAALLAGGPNNEQFF. The CDR3, as DNA: TGTGCCACCAGCAGAGCTGCCCTCTTAGCGGGGGGGCCCAACAATGAGCAGTTCTTC.

The chain recombines TRBV19 with TRBJ2-1, with D tentatively TRBD2 (7 bases). The length of the CDR3 is 23 residues. V lost 3 bases to trimming and J lost 7 bases, with 40 bases between them. Germline CDR1 LNHDA, CDR2 SQIVND (reference sequence). DNA of the CDR3: TGTGCCAGTAGTATCTTCCCCAGTCCTAACGGGGGGCCGGAGACAATAAGGGCGAATGAGCAGTTCTTC. Its translation is CASSIFPSPNGGPETIRANEQFF.

The chain employs TRBV7-9 and TRBJ2-3, with a possible D match to TRBD2 (6 bases). V dropped 4 bases and J dropped 2 bases, with 16 bases sitting between them. In germline, CDR1 is SEHNR, CDR2 FQNEAQ (reference sequence). The CDR3 consists of 16 residues. CDR3 amino acids: CASSSTHIADTDTQYF. The CDR3 DNA follows: TGTGCCAGCAGCTCCACACATATAGCGGACACAGATACGCAGTATTTT.

This clone was picked up one time. The rearrangement joins TRBV14 to TRBJ2-7, with D possibly TRBD2 on 7 matching bases. This CDR3 has 15 residues. In germline, CDR1 is SGHDN, CDR2 FVKESK. The V gene lost 0 bases and the J gene lost 3 bases, with 12 bases spanning the gap. The CDR3: CASSQEQGGFYEQYF. The CDR3 DNA sequence: TGTGCCAGCAGCCAAGAACAGGGAGGGTTCTACGAGCAGTACTTC.

V is TRBV5-1 and J is TRBJ1-1; weak D call: TRBD1 (6 bases). V lost 1 base, J lost 5 bases, and 12 bases lay in between. Germline V lookup: CDR1 SGHRS, CDR2 YFSETQ. This CDR3 contains 14 residues. CDR3 DNA sequence: TGCGCCAGCAGCTTGACAGGGAAGGGAACTGAAGCTTTCTTT. Protein: CASSLTGKGTEAFF. The entire variable domain, with the rest obtained from reference TRBV5-1 and TRBJ1-1, is as follows: KAGVTQTPRYLIKTRGQQVTLSCSPISGHRSVSWYQQTPGQGLQFLFEYFSETQRNKGNFPGRFSGRQFSNSRSEMNVSTLELGDSALYLCASSLTGKGTEAFFGQGTRLTVV.

The chain links TRBV27 to TRBJ2-1, with D possibly being TRBD2 (5 bases). V lost 4 bases, J lost 2 bases, and 18 bases lay in between. Germline V CDR1 and CDR2: MNHEY, SMNVEV (reference sequence). This CDR3 contains 17 residues. The CDR3, as DNA: TGTGCCAGCAGTTCCGACCGAGAGGGTTACCCCTACAATGAGCAGTTCTTC. It translates to CASSSDREGYPYNEQFF.

The sample holds one count of this clone. This rearrangement joins TRBV7-9 to TRBJ2-4; D is possibly TRBD1 (6 bases). CDR3 size: 15 residues. With 5 bases removed from V and 8 bases from J, the gap between germline ends came to 19 bases. Germline V gives CDR1 SEHNR, CDR2 FQNEAQ (reference sequence). CDR3 DNA: TGTGCCAGCAGCCGCCACCTACAGGGCCAAGACATTCAGTACTTC. Translating gives CASSRHLQGQDIQYF.

The DNA of the CDR3 is TGCGCCAGCAGCGTAGGGGGCTTTAACGGCTACACCTTC. It encodes CASSVGGFNGYTF. The V gene is TRBV5-1, the J gene TRBJ1-2; 7 nucleotides line up with TRBD1. Germline trimming cut 4 bases from V and 8 bases from J; bases unmatched to any gene: 8. Looked up from germline, CDR1 is SGHRS and CDR2 is YFSETQ. The CDR3 is 13 residues long.

The V call is TRBV10-3, the J call TRBJ1-2; D not certain. Trimming removed 6 bases at V and 4 bases at J, with 18 bases between. CDR3 length: 15 amino acids. The germline gives CDR1 ENHRY, CDR2 SYGVKD. DNA of the CDR3: TGTGCCATCAGGAATACTACCCGACGGGGCTATGGCTACACCTTC. Its protein is CAIRNTTRRGYGYTF.

This clone has more than one count but fewer than ten. This sequence joins TRBV27 and TRBJ1-2, with TRBD1 matching over 7 bases. Per germline, CDR1 MNHEY and CDR2 SMNVEV (reference sequence). The trim removed 6 bases at V and 4 bases at J, leaving 11 bases unmatched. This CDR3 has 15 amino acids. Here the CDR3 reads CASRTANRGPYGYTF. The CDR3 DNA follows: TGTGCCAGCAGGACAGCGAACAGGGGCCCCTATGGCTACACCTTC.

For this clone: This sample includes further DNA sequences coding for the same CDR3. The V gene is TRBV9, the J gene TRBJ2-1; 11 nucleotides line up with TRBD2. The germline V gene has CDR1 SGDLS and CDR2 YYNGEE. This CDR3 spans 16 amino acids. The V and J ends lost 4 bases and 3 bases, in that order; junction bases with no gene match: 6. The CDR3 reads CASSPSGTSGYNEQFF. Written as DNA, the CDR3 is TGTGCCAGCAGCCCCTCCGGGACTAGCGGCTACAATGAGCAGTTCTTC.

This sequence joins TRBV28 and TRBJ1-2; 9 nucleotides agree with TRBD1. Germline CDR1 and CDR2: MDHEN and SYDVKM. The CDR3 consists of 14 residues. V lost 4 bases, J lost 6 bases, and 6 bases stayed unmatched. CDR3 protein: CASSSWDRDDGYTF. CDR3 nucleotides: TGTGCCAGCAGTTCCTGGGACAGGGATGATGGCTACACCTTC.

The J gene is TRBJ2-5, the V gene TRBV28, with TRBD1 matching over 10 bases. CDR1 MDHEN and CDR2 SYDVKM come from the germline V gene. The ends lost 7 bases at V and 3 bases at J; junction bases unmatched: 14. The CDR3 runs 17 residues. The DNA of the CDR3 is TGTGCCAGCAAAATACCCTTCAAGGGGACAGGGGAAGAGACCCAGTACTTC. Translation: CASKIPFKGTGEETQYF.

The rearrangement joins TRBV12-5 to TRBJ1-2; possible D gene TRBD1, 6 bases. The V gene's germline CDR1 is LGHNT and CDR2 FRNRAP. Trimming left V 0 bases short and J 1 base short, with 27 bases between. This CDR3 comprises 21 residues. CDR3 sequence: CASGLVLGGGGLSPINYGYTF. CDR3 coding DNA: TGTGCTAGTGGTTTGGTTCTGGGGGGAGGGGGGCTCTCGCCGATTAACTATGGCTACACCTTC. Full variable domain (outside the CDR3, taken from reference TRBV12-5 and TRBJ1-2): DARVTQTPRHKVTEMGQEVTMRCQPILGHNTVFWYRQTMMQGLELLAYFRNRAPLDDSGMPKDRFSAEMPDATLATLKIQPSEPRDSAVYFCASGLVLGGGGLSPINYGYTFGSGTRLTVV.

The V and J genes are TRBV28 and TRBJ1-3; D perhaps matches TRBD1 (5 bases). This CDR3 has 18 residues. Trimming pared 6 bases from V and 0 bases from J, leaving 21 bases between. Germline V gene data show CDR1 as MDHEN and CDR2 as SYDVKM. The CDR3 protein is CASRPGRREPSSGNTIYF. The CDR3 bases are TGTGCCAGCAGACCGGGACGGAGGGAGCCTAGCTCTGGAAACACCATATATTTT.